This T cell receptor (beta chain) was found in a study of neurological immune-mediated disorders. This clonotype was counted a few times. The CDR3 is 14 amino acids. Germline values: CDR1 SGHDT, CDR2 YYEEEE. V was pared by 4 bases and J by 1 base, with 12 bases between. Sequencing of 15-18 subjects in each run yielded over 180 million TCR-beta sequences. Each CDR3 protein is one row after TCRdb ran MiXCR on the 5' RACE reads. In the table there are 55,000 to 80,000 distinct CDR3 sequences, roughly an eighth of which are singletons. Described time point: longitudinal time-point 1 (baseline). PBMCs stored at -80 C, numbering 2 million, were the origin of the unsorted libraries.

The chain uses TRBV5-6 and TRBJ2-7; tentatively, D is TRBD1 or TRBD2 (5 bases each). The sequenced sample consisted of PBMCs. The clonotype was recovered from a female donor with HTLV-1-associated myelopathy (HAM/TSP). CDR3 sequence reads: CASSRRDGSYEQYF. In DNA, the CDR3 is TGTGCCAGCAGCCGACGGGACGGGTCCTACGAGCAGTACTTC.